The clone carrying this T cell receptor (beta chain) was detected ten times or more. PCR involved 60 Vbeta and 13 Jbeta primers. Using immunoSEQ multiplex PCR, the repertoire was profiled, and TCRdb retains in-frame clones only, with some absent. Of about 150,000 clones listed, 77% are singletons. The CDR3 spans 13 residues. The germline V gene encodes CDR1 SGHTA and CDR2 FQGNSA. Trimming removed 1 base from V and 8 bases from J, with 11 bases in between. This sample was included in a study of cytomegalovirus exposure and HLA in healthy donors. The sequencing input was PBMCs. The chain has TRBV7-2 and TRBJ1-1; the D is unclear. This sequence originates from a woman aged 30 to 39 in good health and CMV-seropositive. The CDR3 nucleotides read TGTGCCAGCAGCTTAGACTACACGGGAGAAGCTTTCTTT. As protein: CASSLDYTGEAFF.